The rows below give T cell receptor beta chains drawn from one sample of a study of response to subunit inactivated influenza vaccine. TCRdb passed the RT-PCR reads through MiXCR, listing each CDR3 protein once. The data show approximately 700,000 distinct CDR3 sequences, approximately 14% seen once. Here the sequenced sample was PBMCs from blood, taken 11 to 12 days after vaccination. The origin of the receptors is a man aged 50 to 59 who received an inactivated influenza vaccine. CDR3s include the opening cysteine and the closing phenylalanine or tryptophan. Each record gives: D gene, CDR3 length, V gene, J gene, clone size, CDR3 DNA, CDR3 protein. D genes are given only for firm matches. The size of a clone is reported for some rows only, either as once, few or many, or as a class for expanded clones.

.,14,TRBV20-1,TRBJ1-2,many,TGCAGTGCTAGAAGTCAGTCGCCCACCTATGGCTACACCTTC,CSARSQSPTYGYTF
.,14,TRBV20-1,TRBJ2-1,few,TGCAGTGCTAACACCCGGGCGGGTCACAATGAGCAGTTCTTC,CSANTRAGHNEQFF
.,15,TRBV27,TRBJ1-2,.,TGTGCCAGCAGTTTCCACGATCGGGACATCTATGGCTACACCTTC,CASSFHDRDIYGYTF
.,14,TRBV7-2,TRBJ2-7,few,TGTGCCAGCAGCGTCAGCGGGTACTCCTACGAGCAGTACTTC,CASSVSGYSYEQYF
.,13,TRBV12-3/TRBV12-4,TRBJ1-5,.,TGTGCCAGCAGGAGGGGTGGGGGTCGGCCCCAGCATTTT,CASRRGGGRPQHF
.,14,TRBV2,TRBJ1-2,few,TGTGCCAGCAAGGCGGGGGAACCGACCGATGGCTACACCTTC,CASKAGEPTDGYTF
.,13,TRBV29-1,TRBJ2-7,.,TGCAGCGTTGAAGGACAGTCTTCTCCCGAGCAGTACTTC,CSVEGQSSPEQYF
.,16,TRBV7-9,TRBJ2-2,.,TGTGCCAGCAGCTCGCGGGACCGCCTCAGCACCGGGGAGCTGTTTTTT,CASSSRDRLSTGELFF
.,13,TRBV12-3/TRBV12-4,TRBJ1-5,.,TGTGCCAGCAGCCAATTTTCAGGGCAGCCCCAGCATTTT,CASSQFSGQPQHF
TRBD1,14,TRBV20-1,TRBJ1-1,few,TGCAGTGCTAGAGTCGCTCTAGGGGGCAGTGAAGCTTTCTTT,CSARVALGGSEAFF
TRBD1,14,TRBV28,TRBJ2-7,few,TGTGCCAGCAGTGATGCGACAGGGTTGGATGAGCAGTACTTC,CASSDATGLDEQYF
.,14,TRBV12-3/TRBV12-4,TRBJ2-7,many,TGTGCCAGCAGTTTATTCAGGGGCGACAACGAGCAGTACTTC,CASSLFRGDNEQYF
.,15,TRBV20-1,TRBJ2-1,many,TGCAGTGCTAGCAGAGCGGACCCCTCCTACAATGAGCAGTTCTTC,CSASRADPSYNEQFF
TRBD2,14,TRBV27,TRBJ2-7,many,TGTGCCAGCAGTTCGGGAAGCGGGGGTTACGAGCAGTACTTC,CASSSGSGGYEQYF
.,18,TRBV12-3/TRBV12-4,TRBJ2-3,.,TGTGCCAGCAGTTTAGGGACAAGACGCCTTACTAGCACAGATACGCAGTATTTT,CASSLGTRRLTSTDTQYF
.,13,TRBV5-1,TRBJ2-7,many,TGCGCCAGCAGCCCCCCCGGTGTCTACGAGCAGTACTTC,CASSPPGVYEQYF
.,13,TRBV7-3,TRBJ2-3,.,TGTGCCAGCAGCTGGGGCCGCGCAGATACGCAGTATTTT,CASSWGRADTQYF
.,15,TRBV27,TRBJ2-7,few,TGTGCCAGCAGTTTAGGGGGTAGCGGACCATACGAGCAGTACTTC,CASSLGGSGPYEQYF
.,15,TRBV18,TRBJ1-5,.,TGTGCCAGCTCACCTGGGACGGCTCGCAATCAGCCCCAGCATTTT,CASSPGTARNQPQHF
TRBD1,15,TRBV19,TRBJ2-1,.,TGTGCCAGTAGTAACTACAGGGGATTCGGCAATGAGCAGTTCTTC,CASSNYRGFGNEQFF
.,15,TRBV3-1,TRBJ2-3,few,TGTGCCAGCAGCGCGATGGGCAGACACACAGATACGCAGTATTTT,CASSAMGRHTDTQYF
.,15,TRBV7-8,TRBJ2-2,.,TGTGCCAGCAGCTCCTCCGGGATGGGCACCGGGGAGCTGTTTTTT,CASSSSGMGTGELFF
TRBD1,16,TRBV3-1,TRBJ1-1,few,TGTGCCAGCAGCCAAGCAGGGGGGTTCGGGGGCACTGAAGCTTTCTTT,CASSQAGGFGGTEAFF
.,13,TRBV7-9,TRBJ2-7,few,TGTGCCAGCGGTCAGTCCCTGAGCTACGAGCAGTACTTC,CASGQSLSYEQYF
.,13,TRBV7-6,TRBJ2-3,few,TGTGCCAGCAGCGGGGGGTCGTCAGATACGCAGTATTTT,CASSGGSSDTQYF
.,15,TRBV7-2,TRBJ2-3,few,TGTGCCAGCAGCCCCGGGGGACCGGGCACAGATACGCAGTATTTT,CASSPGGPGTDTQYF
.,14,TRBV7-9,TRBJ1-1,.,TGTGCCAGCAGCCCAGGGTATAGGTTAACTGAAGCTTTCTTT,CASSPGYRLTEAFF
TRBD2,14,TRBV6-5,TRBJ2-7,few,TGTGCCAGCAGTTTCGGGGGGGCCTACTACGAGCAGTACTTC,CASSFGGAYYEQYF
.,13,TRBV7-2,TRBJ1-4,few,TGTGCCAGCAGCCTTCATGGGGGGGAAAAACTGTTTTTT,CASSLHGGEKLFF
TRBD1,16,TRBV12-3/TRBV12-4,TRBJ1-5,.,TGTGCCACCAGGAAAAAAGGGGGCGTGGGCAATCAGCCCCAGCATTTT,CATRKKGGVGNQPQHF
.,15,TRBV5-1,TRBJ2-2,.,TGCGCCAGCAGCTTACCGGAAGGGGTTACCGGGGAGCTGTTTTTT,CASSLPEGVTGELFF
TRBD1,16,TRBV10-3,TRBJ1-1,many,TGTGCCATCAGTCCGCCTCCGGGACAGGGGGCGAATGAAGCTTTCTTT,CAISPPPGQGANEAFF
TRBD1,16,TRBV3-1,TRBJ1-6,few,TGTGCCAGCAGCCAAACAACCGGGACAGGGCGATCACCCCTCCACTTT,CASSQTTGTGRSPLHF
TRBD1,15,TRBV29-1,TRBJ2-7,many,TGCAGCGTTCTAACAGGGGGCCCCCTCTCCTACGAGCAGTACTTC,CSVLTGGPLSYEQYF
.,11,TRBV27,TRBJ2-3,few,TGTGCCAGCAGAGATTTAAATACGCAGTATTTT,CASRDLNTQYF
TRBD2,16,TRBV12-3/TRBV12-4,TRBJ2-7,.,TGTGCCAGCAGTCGGACTAGCGGGGGGGGAAATAACGAGCAGTACTTC,CASSRTSGGGNNEQYF
.,13,TRBV5-1,TRBJ2-7,many,TGCGCCAGCAGCTTGTGGGGGCAGAGCGAGCAGTACTTC,CASSLWGQSEQYF
.,14,TRBV7-2,TRBJ2-5,few,TGTGCCAGCAGCTTAGCGGGGCCTCAAGAGACCCAGTACTTC,CASSLAGPQETQYF
.,15,TRBV6-2/TRBV6-3,TRBJ2-2,.,TGTGCCAGCAGTTACTCGATTGGGGGGATCGGGGAGCTGTTTTTT,CASSYSIGGIGELFF
.,11,TRBV7-2,TRBJ2-1,few,TGTGCCAGCAGCTTATCTAGTGAGCAGTTCTTC,CASSLSSEQFF
TRBD2,14,TRBV20-1,TRBJ2-4,.,TGCAGTGCTAGAGATCTAGCGGGCGGCAACATTCAGTACTTC,CSARDLAGGNIQYF
.,15,TRBV12-3/TRBV12-4,TRBJ1-6,.,TGTGCCAGCAGTTTGTATAGACAGAATAATTCACCCCTCCACTTT,CASSLYRQNNSPLHF
.,16,TRBV5-1,TRBJ2-7,few,TGCGCCAGCAGCTTGGCCACCGACTCCGTGGCGTACGAGCAGTACTTC,CASSLATDSVAYEQYF
TRBD1,16,TRBV3-1,TRBJ2-2,.,TGTGCCAGCAGCCAAGTGAACAGGGGGGCTTCCGGGGAGCTGTTTTTT,CASSQVNRGASGELFF